This T cell receptor (beta chain) was sequenced for a study of cytomegalovirus exposure and HLA in healthy donors. Study at large: Drawn from HLA-typed donors, 83 million or so unique TCRs were held in an early data release.

At collection, donors were nominally healthy, but unrecorded immune exposures were probable. PCR involved 60 Vbeta and 13 Jbeta primers. The table came from immunoSEQ multiplex PCR; TCRdb's copy has only in-frame clones and leaves some out. Of around 140,000 clones listed, 75% to 90% were seen once; the top ten hold about 4.4%. The V gene's germline CDR1 is SGHNT and CDR2 YENEEA. CDR3 length: 14 amino acids. Trimming took 5 bases from V and 1 from J, leaving 11 bases between them. This TCR derives from a man between 40 and 49 years old in good health and CMV-seronegative. The sample taken for sequencing was PBMCs. J is TRBJ2-5 and V is TRBV11-3, with D perhaps TRBD1 (6 bases). CDR3 DNA sequence: TGTGCCAGCAGCCCTCGGGACACCCAAGAGACCCAGTACTTC. Translating gives CASSPRDTQETQYF.